The 3 T cell receptor beta chains given below trace back to one sample, sequenced in a study of cytomegalovirus exposure and HLA in healthy donors. The PCR made use of 60 Vbeta and 13 Jbeta primers. Produced via immunoSEQ multiplex PCR; TCRdb's table is partial and in-frame only. The table records 150,000 or so clones, roughly 84% of them present only once. Sequenced sample: PBMCs. The receptors come from a boy between 2 and 10 years old in good health and CMV-seronegative.

This clone was seen more than once but under ten times. The chain has TRBV6-1 and TRBJ1-1; D not certain. Germline CDR1 reads MNHNS; CDR2 reads SASEGT. The CDR3 is made up of 14 amino acids. V was trimmed by 1 base and J by 3 bases, leaving 9 bases between them. CDR3 protein: CASSEVWADTEAFF. The CDR3 coding sequence is TGTGCCAGCAGTGAAGTGTGGGCAGACACTGAAGCTTTCTTT.

The chain employs TRBV10-3 and TRBJ1-1; D is perhaps TRBD1 (5 bases). Germline CDR1 reads ENHRY; CDR2 reads SYGVKD. The CDR3 has 17 residues. Trimming shortened V by 3 bases and J by 1 base, and 18 bases separated the two germline ends. The CDR3 reads CAISDFPGTGSNTEAFF. The CDR3 region has the DNA TGTGCCATCAGTGACTTCCCGGGCACAGGATCGAACACTGAAGCTTTCTTT.

The chain joins TRBV7-2 to TRBJ1-5; 7 bases line up with TRBD1. The CDR3 runs to 15 residues. Germline trimming cut 5 bases from V and 1 base from J; bases unmatched to any gene: 5. The germline gives CDR1 SGHTA, CDR2 FQGNSA. The CDR3 nucleotides are TGTGCCAGCAGCCTCCAGGACAGGAGCAATCAGCCCCAGCATTTT. It translates to CASSLQDRSNQPQHF.